This T cell receptor beta chain was profiled in a study of long-term antiretroviral therapy in people with HIV. Study at large: Earliest sampling preceded the 2015 immediate-ART recommendation by about a decade. Broader study findings: Subsequent to ART, diversity was augmented yet persisted below that of transplant donor controls. The study collected blood between about 2003 and 2017, possibly under older ART regimens.

At survey level, the immunoSEQ assay was run in its v3.0 version. Sequenced by immunoSEQ multiplex PCR; TCRdb stores in-frame clones only, minus some. The repertoire holds 20,000 to 25,000 clones, with 80% as singletons. Points on this clone: As yet, its antigen is unknown.

The CDR3 contains 14 residues. Germline-derived CDR1 and CDR2 are GTSNPN and SVGIG (reference sequence). Trimming removed 0 bases at V and 9 bases at J, with 12 bases between. The J gene is TRBJ1-6, the V gene TRBV30; tentative D call: TRBD1 (5 bases). This clonotype was sampled from a woman aged 25 to 39 with HIV. This specimen consisted of unsorted PBMCs, obtained 2.9 years after starting antiretroviral therapy. CDR3 sequence: CAWSVSGGRSPLHF. In DNA form, the CDR3 reads TGTGCCTGGAGTGTTAGCGGGGGTCGTTCACCCCTCCACTTT. The complete variable domain, with remaining parts taken from reference TRBV30 and TRBJ1-6, reads SQTIHQWPATLVQPVGSPLSLECTVEGTSNPNLYWYRQAAGRGLQLLFYSVGIGQISSEVPQNLSASRPQDRQFILSSKKLLLSDSGFYLCAWSVSGGRSPLHFGNGTRLTVT.